This T cell receptor beta chain was identified in a study of monozygotic twins with cystic fibrosis. Study-level information: With around 14 PCR cycles, barcoded libraries came from approximately 2.7 micrograms of fragmented DNA.

Overall study findings and caveats: V usage most resembled the co-twin in 13 of 16 pairs. Nucleotide-identical clonotype sharing was significantly higher within monozygotic CF twin pairs than between unrelated CF individuals. The repertoire was suggested to be naive-dominated, clonality median about 0.0094.

V gave up 3 bases and J gave up 7 bases, with 16 bases separating them. This CDR3 has 14 amino acids. Per the germline V gene, CDR1 is LNHNV and CDR2 is YYDKDF (reference sequence). With regard to this clone: Its antigen is not known.

Profiled with immunoSEQ multiplex PCR; TCRdb holds only in-frame clones, not every one. The repertoire has about 24,000 clones, around nine tenths of them found once; the top ten carry over 1%. Sequenced sample: blood. This sequence originates from a woman in her 30s with cystic fibrosis. The rearrangement uses TRBV15 and TRBJ2-7, with TRBD2 as a possible D gene (5 bases). The CDR3 loop is CATSSGTQTGEQYF. CDR3 nucleotide sequence: TGTGCCACCAGCAGTGGTACTCAAACGGGGGAGCAGTACTTC.